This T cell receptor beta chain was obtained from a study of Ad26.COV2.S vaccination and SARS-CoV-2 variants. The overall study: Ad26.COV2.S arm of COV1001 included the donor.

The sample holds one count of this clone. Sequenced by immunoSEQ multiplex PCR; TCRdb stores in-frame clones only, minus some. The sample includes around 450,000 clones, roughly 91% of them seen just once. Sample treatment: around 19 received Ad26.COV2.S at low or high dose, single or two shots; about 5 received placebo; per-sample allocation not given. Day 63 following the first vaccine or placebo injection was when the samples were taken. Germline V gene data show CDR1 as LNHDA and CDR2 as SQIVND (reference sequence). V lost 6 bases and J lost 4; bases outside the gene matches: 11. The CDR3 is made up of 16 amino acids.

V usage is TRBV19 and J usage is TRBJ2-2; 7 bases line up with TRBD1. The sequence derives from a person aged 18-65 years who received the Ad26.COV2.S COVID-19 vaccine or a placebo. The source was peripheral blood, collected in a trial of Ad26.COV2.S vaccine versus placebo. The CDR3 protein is CASSAGAQGSTGELFF. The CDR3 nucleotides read TGTGCCAGTAGCGCAGGGGCACAGGGGAGCACCGGGGAGCTGTTTTTT.